Each of the 28 T cell receptor beta chains below was sequenced from the same sample in a study of shared clonotypes between healthy human individuals (TCRdb year 2020). Libraries were made using the immunoSEQ multiplex PCR assay. In its TCRdb copy, this immuneACCESS table keeps in-frame sequences only and misses some clones. Where compared with another copy, unresolved V genes explain less than half of these, and the others have no known cause. The sample table contains about 2.1 million clones; only one count was recorded for about 94% of them. About 1.6% of the sample goes to the ten largest clones. CD8 naive samples were obtained by positive selection for CCR7 among CD45RO-negative cells, yielding a CD45RA+CCR7+ population from which TemRA cells were excluded. Material: naive CD8+ T cells from PBMCs. Reading the label with the study, this specimen's cell subset or site is: CD45RA+CCR7+. These receptors were collected from a man between 18 and 35 years old in good health. Some clones in this sample may be carry-over from other donors' samples.

The rearrangement links TRBV27 to TRBJ2-3; D possibly corresponds to TRBD2 (6 bases). Looked up from germline, CDR1 is MNHEY and CDR2 is SMNVEV (reference sequence). The CDR3 is 17 residues long. V dropped 3 bases and J dropped 0 bases, with 16 bases sitting between them. Here the CDR3 reads CASSFFPGTSSTDTQYF. DNA for the CDR3: TGTGCCAGCAGTTTTTTCCCCGGGACTTCTAGCACAGATACGCAGTATTTT.

A single count supports this clone. The chain joins TRBV30 to TRBJ2-2, with D tentatively TRBD2 (6 bases). The CDR3 consists of 14 residues. V lost 2 bases and J lost 8, with 15 bases in between. Germline loops: CDR1 GTSNPN, CDR2 SVGIG (reference sequence). The CDR3 sequence is CAWSYLEGEGELFF. The CDR3 region has the DNA TGTGCCTGGAGTTATTTGGAGGGAGAAGGGGAGCTGTTTTTT.

CDR3 in DNA: TGCAGCGTTGAGGGACTAGCGGGAGTCGGGTCCTACAATGAGCAGTTCTTC. Translating it yields CSVEGLAGVGSYNEQFF. The chain couples TRBV29-1 to TRBJ2-1; 14 bases match TRBD2. V gave up 3 bases and J gave up 1 base; unmatched junction bases: 5. The germline V gene has CDR1 SQVTM and CDR2 ANQGSEA. The CDR3 sequence is 17 residues long.

V gene TRBV7-9 combines with J gene TRBJ2-7, with D possibly being TRBD1 (5 bases). Germline V gene data show CDR1 as SEHNR and CDR2 as FQNEAQ (reference sequence). Trimming took off 4 bases at V and 2 bases at J, with 21 bases between the two ends. This CDR3 comprises 17 residues. The CDR3 region has the DNA TGTGCCAGCAGCTCCCGTATGTCACAGACAGCAGCCTACGAGCAGTACTTC. As protein: CASSSRMSQTAAYEQYF.

The chain couples TRBV27 to TRBJ2-2, with 7 bases that match TRBD2. CDR3 length: 17 amino acids. V trimming: 2 bases; J trimming: 3 bases; junction bases outside the gene matches: 9. Germline lookup yields CDR1 MNHEY and CDR2 SMNVEV (reference sequence). As DNA, the CDR3 is TGTGCCAGCAGTTTACAACAGCGGACTAGTTACACCGGGGAGCTGTTTTTT. It specifies CASSLQQRTSYTGELFF.

The chain has TRBV4-2 and TRBJ2-5, with TRBD2 matching 10 bases. V lost 5 bases to trimming and J lost 4 bases; unmatched junction nucleotides: 4. This CDR3 is 14 amino acids long. Looked up from germline, CDR1 is LGHNA and CDR2 is YNFKEQ. The chain's CDR3 is CASSSRTSGETQYF. The CDR3 DNA is TGTGCCAGCAGCTCGCGGACTAGCGGAGAGACCCAGTACTTC.

The chain is built from TRBV7-9 and TRBJ2-7; TRBD1 might be the D (6 bases). The CDR3 is made up of 14 amino acids. The germline gives CDR1 SEHNR, CDR2 FQNEAQ (reference sequence). With 3 bases removed from V and 2 bases from J, the gap between germline ends came to 11 bases. CDR3 bases: TGTGCCAGCAGCTTCCGGGACACCGCCTACGAGCAGTACTTC. As protein: CASSFRDTAYEQYF. Full variable domain (remainder filled in from reference TRBV7-9 and TRBJ2-7): DTGVSQNPRHKITKRGQNVTFRCDPISEHNRLYWYRQTLGQGPEFLTYFQNEAQLEKSRLLSDRFSAERPKGSFSTLEIQRTEQGDSAMYLCASSFRDTAYEQYFGPGTRLTVT.

The chain recombines TRBV27 with TRBJ1-1; D remains ambiguous. The CDR3 sequence is 13 residues long. Germline V gives CDR1 MNHEY, CDR2 SMNVEV (reference sequence). V shed 7 bases and J shed 2 bases, with 11 bases lying between them. CDR3 DNA: TGTGCCAGCAAAAGTACGGATAACACTGAAGCTTTCTTT. This codes for CASKSTDNTEAFF.

V and J are TRBV5-4 and TRBJ2-2; TRBD1 might be the D (6 bases). Germline CDR1 reads SGHNT; CDR2 reads YYREEE (reference sequence). The CDR3 length is 16 residues. V dropped 0 bases and J dropped 0 bases, with 9 bases sitting between them. The CDR3 reads CASSLGGPSNTGELFF. CDR3 nucleotides: TGTGCCAGCAGCTTGGGGGGGCCGTCGAACACCGGGGAGCTGTTTTTT. Full variable domain (missing parts from reference TRBV5-4 and TRBJ2-2): ETGVTQSPTHLIKTRGQQVTLRCSSQSGHNTVSWYQQALGQGPQFIFQYYREEENGRGNFPPRFSGLQFPNYSSELNVNALELDDSALYLCASSLGGPSNTGELFFGEGSRLTVL.

This chain links TRBV15 with TRBJ1-4; D not certain. The CDR3 extends over 15 amino acids. From germline, CDR1 is LNHNV and CDR2 YYDKDF (reference sequence). Trimming took 5 bases from V and 4 from J, leaving 14 bases between them. DNA of the CDR3: TGTGCCACCAGCCGGCGGCGGCAAAGTAATGAAAAACTGTTTTTT. It encodes CATSRRRQSNEKLFF.

J is TRBJ2-7 and V is TRBV11-2, with TRBD1 identical over 10 bases. V dropped 1 base and J dropped 6; count of bases not matched to a gene: 3. Germline lookup yields CDR1 SGHAT and CDR2 FQNNGV. This CDR3 comprises 14 residues. CDR3 sequence (DNA): TGTGCCAGCAGCTTAGGGGGGACAGGGGCCGAGCAGTACTTC. Protein sequence: CASSLGGTGAEQYF.

This chain connects TRBV27 to TRBJ2-7, with D uncertain. Germline lookup yields CDR1 MNHEY and CDR2 SMNVEV (reference sequence). This CDR3 contains 13 residues. V lost 4 bases and J 2 bases, leaving 9 bases between the germline ends. The DNA for the CDR3 is TGTGCCAGCAGTTCCCTAAATACCTACGAGCAGTACTTC. Amino acid sequence: CASSSLNTYEQYF.

This chain joins TRBV4-2 and TRBJ2-3; maybe TRBD2 (6 bases). The length of the CDR3 is 15 residues. Trimming pared 3 bases from V and 3 bases from J, leaving 13 bases between. The V gene's germline CDR1 is LGHNA and CDR2 YNFKEQ. The CDR3 nucleotides are TGTGCCAGCAGCCAGGACCCCGGGGGTACAGATACGCAGTATTTT. Translation: CASSQDPGGTDTQYF.

The chain couples TRBV5-1 to TRBJ1-1; the D gene is possibly TRBD1 (6 bases). V lost 0 bases to trimming and J lost 6 bases, with 9 bases between them. CDR3 length: 13 amino acids. Germline CDR1 and CDR2: SGHRS and YFSETQ. DNA of the CDR3: TGCGCCAGCAGCTTGGGGGGGCTCCCTGAAGCTTTCTTT. Amino acid sequence: CASSLGGLPEAFF.

The rearrangement joins TRBV7-9 to TRBJ2-5, with 8 bases that match TRBD1. The CDR3 extends over 15 amino acids. The germline CDR1 and CDR2 sequences are SEHNR and FQNEAQ (reference sequence). After removal of 4 bases from V and 5 bases from J, the junction contained 9 bases not matched to a gene. The CDR3 nucleotides are TGTGCCAGCAGCTCTTGGACAGGGCCCCTCGAGACCCAGTACTTC. Its translation: CASSSWTGPLETQYF.

This chain uses TRBV28 with TRBJ2-1, with D possibly being TRBD1 (6 bases). Per the germline V gene, CDR1 is MDHEN and CDR2 is SYDVKM. The V end lost 5 bases, the J end lost 7 bases, and 15 bases lay between the germline ends. The CDR3 has 14 residues. Here the CDR3 DNA reads TGTGCCAGCAGTCCCATAACAGGGTGGAATGAGCAGTTCTTC. This encodes CASSPITGWNEQFF.

V and J are TRBV30 and TRBJ1-6, with unresolved D. This CDR3 has 13 amino acids. The ends were cut back, 8 bases at V and 2 bases at J, with 10 bases in the middle. CDR1 is GTSNPN, CDR2 SVGIG, per germline (reference sequence). This CDR3 reads CAARTAYNSPLHF. CDR3 coding DNA: TGTGCCGCACGGACCGCCTATAATTCACCCCTCCACTTT.

This CDR3 is CASTGGRIQETQYF. The DNA of the CDR3 is TGTGCCAGCACCGGGGGGCGCATACAAGAGACCCAGTACTTC. The chain combines TRBV28 with TRBJ2-5; possible D gene TRBD2, 7 bases. Germline-derived CDR1 and CDR2 are MDHEN and SYDVKM. The CDR3 extends over 14 amino acids. V gave up 7 bases and J gave up 2 bases, with 14 bases separating them.

The J gene is TRBJ1-1, the V gene TRBV12-5; D gene uncertain. Germline loops: CDR1 LGHNT, CDR2 FRNRAP. Trimming removed 2 bases from V and 7 bases from J, with 17 bases in between. CDR3 length: 15 amino acids. The CDR3 region is CASGLSRSLRDEAFF. The CDR3 coding sequence is TGTGCTAGTGGTTTGTCCCGAAGCCTTAGGGATGAAGCTTTCTTT.

The chain has TRBV29-1 and TRBJ2-1; D gene unclear. Germline V lookup: CDR1 SQVTM, CDR2 ANQGSEA. This CDR3 region has 12 residues. The V end lost 3 bases, the J end lost 4 bases, and 7 bases lay between the germline ends. DNA for the CDR3: TGCAGCGTTGATTGGCAATACAATGAGCAGTTCTTC. This codes for CSVDWQYNEQFF.

The chain is built from TRBV7-9 and TRBJ1-2; unclear D gene. Germline loops: CDR1 SEHNR, CDR2 FQNEAQ (reference sequence). The CDR3 spans 14 residues. The V and J ends lost 1 base and 4 bases respectively, with 10 bases between them. CDR3 residues: CASSLEVRVYGYTF. CDR3 nucleotides: TGTGCCAGCAGCTTAGAAGTTCGGGTCTATGGCTACACCTTC. The entire variable domain, with the rest obtained from reference TRBV7-9 and TRBJ1-2, is as follows: DTGVSQNPRHKITKRGQNVTFRCDPISEHNRLYWYRQTLGQGPEFLTYFQNEAQLEKSRLLSDRFSAERPKGSFSTLEIQRTEQGDSAMYLCASSLEVRVYGYTFGSGTRLTVV.

Regarding this clone: This sample includes further DNA sequences coding for the same CDR3. The chain couples TRBV27 to TRBJ1-5; D is ambiguous. From germline, CDR1 is MNHEY and CDR2 SMNVEV (reference sequence). This CDR3 has 13 residues. Trimming took off 6 bases at V and 4 bases at J, with 10 bases between the two ends. The CDR3 DNA follows: TGTGCCAGCAGCCGGGATTTTAATCAGCCCCAGCATTTT. This translates into CASSRDFNQPQHF.

CDR3 region: CSVIGLAGVVYNEQFF. The CDR3 DNA is TGCAGCGTGATCGGACTAGCGGGAGTCGTTTACAATGAGCAGTTCTTC. The chain employs TRBV29-1 and TRBJ2-1; 13 bases map to TRBD2. CDR3 length equals 16 residues. V lost 6 bases to trimming and J lost 4 bases; unmatched junction nucleotides: 9. Per germline, CDR1 SQVTM and CDR2 ANQGSEA.

This clone has a single count. V gene TRBV5-4 combines with J gene TRBJ1-2, with 8 bases lining up with TRBD1. Germline CDR1 and CDR2: SGHNT and YYREEE (reference sequence). The CDR3 covers 14 residues. V lost 4 bases, J lost 7 bases, and 9 bases stayed unmatched. The CDR3 DNA reads as TGTGCCAGCAGCCCGGGGACAGGTGTAGGTGGCTACACCTTC. It is translated as CASSPGTGVGGYTF.

This clone was seen just once. The chain employs TRBV28 and TRBJ1-4; no firm D call. Trimming took 6 bases from V and 6 from J, leaving 14 bases between them. The CDR3 covers 14 residues. Germline V gene sequence: CDR1 MDHEN, CDR2 SYDVKM. The CDR3 DNA follows: TGTGCCAGCAGCATGTTTGAGGAGGATGAAAAACTGTTTTTT. Protein: CASSMFEEDEKLFF.

The chain links TRBV19 to TRBJ2-7, with 7 positions matching TRBD2. V lost 8 bases and J lost 2; bases outside the gene matches: 6. This CDR3 contains 13 residues. Germline V lookup: CDR1 LNHDA, CDR2 SQIVND (reference sequence). The CDR3 is CASGLGTTYEQYF. CDR3 bases: TGTGCCAGTGGATTAGGGACTACCTACGAGCAGTACTTC.

V and J are TRBV4-2 and TRBJ2-6; TRBD1 matches at 9 bases. With 4 bases clipped from V and 0 bases from J, the junction kept 1 base outside the gene matches. Germline V gene lookup returns CDR1 LGHNA and CDR2 YNFKEQ. The CDR3 has 16 amino acids. The CDR3 DNA reads as TGTGCCAGCAGCCCGACAGGGGGCTCTGGGGCCAACGTCCTGACTTTC. Protein product: CASSPTGGSGANVLTF.

The gene calls are TRBV4-1 and TRBJ2-3; possible D gene TRBD2, 6 bases. Trimming removed 4 bases from V and 7 bases from J, with 15 bases in between. This CDR3 has 14 residues. Germline CDR1 reads MGHRA; CDR2 reads YSYEKL. This CDR3 reads CASSPRLVMNTQYF. In nucleotides, the CDR3 is TGCGCCAGCAGCCCCCGACTAGTAATGAATACGCAGTATTTT.